These T cell receptor beta chains were read from a single sample in a study of response to subunit inactivated influenza vaccine. TCRdb independently ran MiXCR on the RT-PCR reads; one entry per CDR3 protein. Of around 850,000 distinct CDR3 sequences in the sample, around a sixth were seen once. The sample consisted of PBMCs from blood, taken roughly 5 days after vaccination. Receptor source: a man aged 50 to 60 who received an inactivated influenza vaccine. Each CDR3 is given with its conserved first and last residue. D genes are given only for firm matches. Not all rows give a size; the values are once, few, many and, for expanded clones, a class.

CDR3aa: CASSLGYNNEQFF
CDR3nt: TGCGCCAGCAGCTTGGGTTATAACAATGAGCAGTTCTTC
d_gene: .
v_gene: TRBV5-1
j_gene: TRBJ2-1
abundance: few

CDR3aa: CALNPGGTGELFF
CDR3nt: TGTGCCTTAAACCCAGGGGGAACCGGGGAGCTGTTTTTT
d_gene: TRBD1
v_gene: TRBV10-3
j_gene: TRBJ2-2
abundance: few

CDR3aa: CSARDLRSYEQYF
CDR3nt: TGCAGTGCTAGGGACTTGCGCTCCTACGAGCAGTACTTC
d_gene: .
v_gene: TRBV20-1
j_gene: TRBJ2-7
abundance: .

CDR3aa: CASSLGGGRNQPQHF
CDR3nt: TGCGCCAGCAGCCTCGGGGGGGGACGGAATCAGCCCCAGCATTTT
d_gene: .
v_gene: TRBV5-1
j_gene: TRBJ1-5
abundance: few

CDR3aa: CASSFGRRLLYYGYTF
CDR3nt: TGTGCCAGCAGTTTCGGAAGACGCCTTCTGTACTATGGCTACACCTTC
d_gene: .
v_gene: TRBV12-3/TRBV12-4
j_gene: TRBJ1-2
abundance: many

CDR3aa: CSARLSGRALNEQFF
CDR3nt: TGCAGTGCTAGGCTTAGCGGGAGGGCCTTGAATGAGCAGTTCTTC
d_gene: TRBD2
v_gene: TRBV20-1
j_gene: TRBJ2-1
abundance: many

CDR3aa: CASSRRTGGNGYTF
CDR3nt: TGTGCCAGCAGCCGACGTACAGGGGGGAATGGCTACACCTTC
d_gene: TRBD1
v_gene: TRBV5-5
j_gene: TRBJ1-2
abundance: few

CDR3aa: CASKPDRVNSGANVLTF
CDR3nt: TGTGCCAGCAAACCGGACAGGGTTAACTCTGGGGCCAACGTCCTGACTTTC
d_gene: TRBD1
v_gene: TRBV2
j_gene: TRBJ2-6
abundance: .

CDR3aa: CATSRDTGYEQYF
CDR3nt: TGTGCCACCAGCAGAGATACGGGATACGAGCAGTACTTC
d_gene: .
v_gene: TRBV15
j_gene: TRBJ2-7
abundance: .

CDR3aa: CASSFDGRGSYEQYF
CDR3nt: TGTGCCAGCAGCTTCGACGGCAGAGGGTCCTACGAGCAGTACTTC
d_gene: .
v_gene: TRBV7-2
j_gene: TRBJ2-7
abundance: .

CDR3aa: CASSQELANEQFF
CDR3nt: TGCGCCAGCAGCCAAGAACTAGCAAATGAGCAGTTCTTC
d_gene: .
v_gene: TRBV4-3
j_gene: TRBJ2-1
abundance: few

CDR3aa: CASREGTVVSGNTIYF
CDR3nt: TGTGCCAGCAGGGAGGGGACAGTTGTCTCTGGAAACACCATATATTTT
d_gene: TRBD1
v_gene: TRBV7-8
j_gene: TRBJ1-3
abundance: .

CDR3aa: CASSQRGGNQPQHF
CDR3nt: TGTGCCAGCAGCCAGCGGGGTGGCAATCAGCCCCAGCATTTT
d_gene: .
v_gene: TRBV3-1
j_gene: TRBJ1-5
abundance: .

CDR3aa: CASSFSGSDTGELFF
CDR3nt: TGTGCCAGCAGCTTTAGTGGCTCGGACACCGGGGAGCTGTTTTTT
d_gene: .
v_gene: TRBV7-3
j_gene: TRBJ2-2
abundance: .

CDR3aa: CSARTGAGNQPQHF
CDR3nt: TGCAGTGCTAGGACAGGGGCAGGCAATCAGCCCCAGCATTTT
d_gene: TRBD1
v_gene: TRBV20-1
j_gene: TRBJ1-5
abundance: few